This entry features one T cell receptor beta chain sequence. Its specificity is not known. The data belong to a study of T cell responses to AZD1222 COVID-19 vaccine. Per germline, CDR1 SGHTA and CDR2 FQGNSA. V shed 5 bases and J shed 6 bases, with 14 bases lying between them. CDR3 size: 14 residues. Study results and limitations: White British donors predominated, females outnumbered males, and clonal diversity was possibly underestimated. Unmutated variant regions are reportedly targeted by nearly half of spike-specific TCRs.

This table comes from immunoSEQ multiplex PCR, and its TCRdb copy is limited to in-frame clones, with some not included. The sample has roughly 66,000 clones, 80% to 90% seen once. The specimen was peripheral blood, collected on day 0 of AZD1222 vaccination. The chain combines TRBV7-2 with TRBJ2-1, with D possibly TRBD2 on 5 matching bases. This TCR derives from an adult in good health. The CDR3 loop is CASSLEGLPNEQFF. In DNA form, the CDR3 reads TGTGCCAGCAGCCTCGAGGGCCTACCCAATGAGCAGTTCTTC.